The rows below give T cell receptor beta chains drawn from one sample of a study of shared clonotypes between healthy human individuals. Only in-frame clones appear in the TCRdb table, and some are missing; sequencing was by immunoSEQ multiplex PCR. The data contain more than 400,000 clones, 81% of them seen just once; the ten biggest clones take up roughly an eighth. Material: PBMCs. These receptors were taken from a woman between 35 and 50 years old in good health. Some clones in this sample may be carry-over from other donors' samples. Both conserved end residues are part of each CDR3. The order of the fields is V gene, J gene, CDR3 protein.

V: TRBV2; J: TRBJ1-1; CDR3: CASSEDMNTEAFF
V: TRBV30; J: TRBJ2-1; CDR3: CAWRGRESYNEQFF
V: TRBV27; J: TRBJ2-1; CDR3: CASRIIADSGSPYNEQFF
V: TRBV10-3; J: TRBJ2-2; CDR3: CAISEGSANTGELFF
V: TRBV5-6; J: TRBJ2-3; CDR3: CASSLRQGTDTQYF
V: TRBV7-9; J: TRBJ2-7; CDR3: CASSLAGGNDEQYF
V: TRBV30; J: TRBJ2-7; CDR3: CAWSGGGNYEQYF
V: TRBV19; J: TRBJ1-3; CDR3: CASSILLDSSGNTIYF
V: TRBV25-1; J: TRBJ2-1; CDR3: CASSETREQFF
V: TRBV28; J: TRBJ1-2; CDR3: CASSFYGQGGNGYTF
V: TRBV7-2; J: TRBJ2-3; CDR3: CASSQKRGLGTDTQYF
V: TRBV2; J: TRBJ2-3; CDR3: CASSGDVRAGVGDTQYF
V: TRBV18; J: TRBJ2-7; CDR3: CASSPRASYEQYF
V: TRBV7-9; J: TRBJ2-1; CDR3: CASSARGTLYNEQFF
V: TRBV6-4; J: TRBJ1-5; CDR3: CASSEGQANQPQHF
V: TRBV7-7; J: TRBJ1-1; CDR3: CASSRWGEAFF
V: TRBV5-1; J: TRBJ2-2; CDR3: CASSPRGTNTGELFF
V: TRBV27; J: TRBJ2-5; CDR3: CAVRGQGETQYF
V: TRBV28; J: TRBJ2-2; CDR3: CASSFAGTAQVGELFF
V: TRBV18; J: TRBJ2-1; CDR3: CASSPLLAGSYNEQFF
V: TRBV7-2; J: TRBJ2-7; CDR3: CASSQWDRAGEQYF
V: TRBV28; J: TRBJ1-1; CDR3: CASSSPKTGRVNTEAFF
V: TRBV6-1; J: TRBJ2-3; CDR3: CASKTGASTDTQYF
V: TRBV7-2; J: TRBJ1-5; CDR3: CASSLGQLGGNQPQHF
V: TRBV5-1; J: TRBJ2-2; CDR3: CASSLRGQGDAGELFF